Shown below are 20 T cell receptor beta chains from a single sample sequenced in a study of blood T cell repertoires in COVID-19. Data came from immunoSEQ multiplex PCR; TCRdb stores just in-frame clones and leaves some out. The sample holds around 180,000 clones, roughly 85% seen once. The sample consisted of peripheral blood. The receptors derive from a woman younger than 45 with acute or convalescent COVID-19.

The J gene is TRBJ2-2, the V gene TRBV5-1; 11 positions agree with TRBD1. CDR3 length: 17 residues. The V segment lost 4 bases and the J segment 4 bases; nucleotides outside the gene matches: 9. Germline loops: CDR1 SGHRS, CDR2 YFSETQ. The CDR3 sequence is CASSGSRDRGFTGELFF. The CDR3 region has the DNA TGCGCCAGCAGCGGCTCCCGGGACAGGGGGTTCACCGGGGAGCTGTTTTTT.

This rearrangement joins TRBV3-1 (or the pseudogene TRBV3-2) to TRBJ2-1, with D possibly matching TRBD1 (6 bases). The CDR3 covers 15 residues. Trimming left V 6 bases short and J 9 bases short, with 21 bases between. Germline CDR1 and CDR2: LGHDT and YNNKEL (reference sequence). As DNA, the CDR3 is TGTGCCAGCAGAAGAAAAACCGGGACAACTAGTGAGCAGTTCTTC. Protein sequence: CASRRKTGTTSEQFF.

The genes are TRBV6-5 and TRBJ1-5; 7 bases agree with TRBD1. The germline gives CDR1 MNHEY, CDR2 SVGAGI. The ends lost 6 bases at V and 5 bases at J; junction bases unmatched: 7. The CDR3 length is 14 residues. CDR3 amino acids: CASRSFDRDQPQHF. CDR3 coding DNA: TGTGCCAGCAGAAGCTTTGACAGGGATCAGCCCCAGCATTTT.

The CDR3 DNA sequence: TGTGCCTGGAGTGTTGGCAGGGTCTACACCTTC. Encoded protein: CAWSVGRVYTF. This chain uses TRBV30 with TRBJ1-2, with a possible D match to TRBD1 (5 bases). Trimming stripped 0 bases from V and 10 bases from J, with 9 bases between. CDR1 and CDR2 from the germline V gene are GTSNPN and SVGIG (reference sequence). The CDR3 is 11 amino acids.

This rearrangement joins TRBV6-2 or TRBV6-3 to TRBJ2-6, with D tentatively TRBD1 (5 bases). The CDR3 extends over 17 amino acids. The V end was cut by 4 bases, the J end by 2 bases, with 15 bases between. Germline assignment: CDR1 MNHEY and CDR2 SVGEGT. In nucleotides, the CDR3 is TGTGCCAGCAGTTCCCCGTCAACAGGAACTGGGGCCAACGTCCTGACTTTC. Translating gives CASSSPSTGTGANVLTF.

In regard to this clone: This is likely a read error, given that the CDR3 carries no conserved phenylalanine or tryptophan at its end. It is unclear where the CDR3 begins or ends on the DNA, so no DNA is shown, and the CDR3 is as TCRdb lists it. Here the CDR3 reads CASSKEQANLRHG. The V gene is TRBV21-1, the J gene TRBJ1-1; whether TRBD1, the table's D call, matches the DNA was not checked. TRBV21-1 is an annotated pseudogene. 13 amino acids form the CDR3, both terminal residues included.

V and J are TRBV27 and TRBJ1-5; 9 bases line up with TRBD1. J lost 5 bases, V lost 5 bases, and 10 bases had no gene match. The CDR3 totals 16 residues. CDR1 is MNHEY, CDR2 SMNVEV, per germline (reference sequence). CDR3 residues: CASSPPGQGTHQPQHF. The CDR3 DNA reads TGTGCCAGCAGTCCCCCGGGACAGGGAACACATCAGCCCCAGCATTTT.

The chain links TRBV29-1 to TRBJ2-2; TRBD2 matches at 13 bases. CDR3 length equals 13 residues. Trimming at V came to 7 bases and at J to 5 bases, leaving 1 base not matched to a gene. Germline V gives CDR1 SQVTM, CDR2 ANQGSEA. This CDR3 is CSGTSGSTGELFF. CDR3 sequence (DNA): TGCAGCGGGACTAGCGGGAGTACCGGGGAGCTGTTTTTT.

V is TRBV27 and J is TRBJ1-1; D is undetermined. Germline V gene data show CDR1 as MNHEY and CDR2 as SMNVEV (reference sequence). The V and J ends lost 6 bases and 6 bases respectively, with 23 bases between them. The length of the CDR3 is 16 residues. The CDR3 DNA follows: TGTGCCAGCAGAGATTTGCTTAGGCCTTGGGAGGCTGAAGCTTTCTTT. Translation: CASRDLLRPWEAEAFF.

This clone was observed a handful of times. The rearrangement joins TRBV7-2 to TRBJ2-7; possible D gene TRBD2, 6 bases. V was trimmed by 3 bases and J by 1 base, leaving 16 bases between them. CDR3 length: 16 residues. Per germline, CDR1 SGHTA and CDR2 FQGNSA. The CDR3: CASSFRISGVSYEQYF. CDR3 nucleotides: TGTGCCAGCAGCTTCCGTATTTCGGGGGTTTCCTACGAGCAGTACTTC.

The CDR3 DNA reads TGTGCCAGCAGCTCCGGGGACAGACCCCGGGAGACCCAGTACTTC. As protein: CASSSGDRPRETQYF. V usage is TRBV11-1 and J usage is TRBJ2-5, with TRBD1 matching over 7 bases. The CDR3 covers 15 residues. The V segment lost 4 bases and the J segment 5 bases; nucleotides outside the gene matches: 10. Germline V gene sequence: CDR1 SGHAT, CDR2 FQDESV (reference sequence).

V gene TRBV27 combines with J gene TRBJ1-5; tentatively, D is TRBD1 (5 bases). Germline lookup yields CDR1 MNHEY and CDR2 SMNVEV (reference sequence). CDR3 length equals 15 residues. Deletions cut 6 bases from V and 8 bases from J, with 20 bases between. The CDR3 protein is CASRTRPGGMEPQHF. CDR3 in DNA: TGTGCCAGCAGAACCAGGCCGGGGGGGATGGAGCCCCAGCATTTT.

The rearrangement uses TRBV7-2 and TRBJ2-5; 11 bases are a match to TRBD2. Germline V CDR1 and CDR2: SGHTA, FQGNSA. This CDR3 is 14 amino acids long. Trimming at V came to 7 bases and at J to 2 bases, leaving 3 bases not matched to a gene. CDR3 region: CASTPSGGQETQYF. The CDR3 DNA follows: TGTGCCAGCACACCTAGCGGGGGGCAAGAGACCCAGTACTTC.

This chain connects TRBV13 to TRBJ1-2; tentative D call: TRBD1 (5 bases). The V and J ends lost 5 bases and 4 bases respectively, with 11 bases between them. The CDR3 runs to 13 residues. Germline V lookup: CDR1 PRHDT, CDR2 FYEKMQ (reference sequence). The chain's CDR3 is CASSSGTVYGYTF. The CDR3, as DNA: TGTGCCAGCAGCAGCGGGACGGTCTATGGCTACACCTTC.

This clone was counted only a few times. This rearrangement joins TRBV7-8 to TRBJ1-4, with a possible D match to TRBD1 (5 bases). Germline V lookup: CDR1 SGHVS, CDR2 FQNEAQ. V was trimmed by 1 base and J by 5 bases, leaving 11 bases between them. CDR3 length: 15 residues. The CDR3 region has the DNA TGTGCCAGCAGCTTAGAAGGGCAGGGAAATGAAAAACTGTTTTTT. Its protein product is CASSLEGQGNEKLFF.

The chain links TRBV28 to TRBJ2-2; D might be TRBD2 (6 bases). The V and J ends lost 5 bases and 7 bases respectively, with 14 bases between them. The CDR3 sequence is 14 residues long. Per the germline V gene, CDR1 is MDHEN and CDR2 is SYDVKM. CDR3 sequence reads: CASSTRGLFGELFF. CDR3 coding DNA: TGTGCCAGCAGTACGCGGGGTCTTTTCGGGGAGCTGTTTTTT.

CDR3 sequence: CASTRQGADTGELFF. DNA of the CDR3: TGTGCCAGCACGAGACAGGGGGCGGACACCGGGGAGCTGTTTTTT. The V gene is TRBV18, the J gene TRBJ2-2; TRBD1 agrees at 10 bases. Germline CDR1 is KGHSH and CDR2 is LQKENI. V trimming: 8 bases; J trimming: 3 bases; junction bases outside the gene matches: 6. CDR3 length: 15 residues.

This clone was seen a few times. The chain links TRBV7-9 to TRBJ2-3, with a possible D match to TRBD2 (6 bases). CDR1 and CDR2 from the germline V gene are SEHNR and FQNEAQ (reference sequence). This CDR3 has 12 residues. Trimming shortened V by 8 bases and J by 3 bases, and 9 bases separated the two germline ends. CDR3 sequence reads: CASHGSTDTQYF. For the CDR3, the DNA is TGTGCCAGCCACGGGAGTACAGATACGCAGTATTTT.

The chain recombines TRBV4-2 with TRBJ2-7, with 7 bases fitting TRBD1. After removal of 2 bases from V and 5 bases from J, the junction contained 6 bases not matched to a gene. The CDR3 contains 14 residues. Looked up from germline, CDR1 is LGHNA and CDR2 is YNFKEQ. The CDR3: CASSQTRDSHEQYF. CDR3 DNA sequence: TGTGCCAGCAGCCAAACAAGGGACAGCCACGAGCAGTACTTC.

This chain connects TRBV7-8 to TRBJ1-5; 9 bases line up with TRBD1. The J segment lost 5 bases and the V segment lost 2 bases, leaving 1 base of the junction unmatched. Germline loops: CDR1 SGHVS, CDR2 FQNEAQ. CDR3 length equals 14 residues. The CDR3 is CASSLTGGHQPQHF. CDR3 in DNA: TGTGCCAGCAGCTTAACAGGGGGCCATCAGCCCCAGCATTTT.